Below are 24 T cell receptor beta chains sequenced from a single sample in a study of OX40 agonist ivuxolimab in advanced cancers. Using immunoSEQ multiplex PCR, the repertoire was profiled, and TCRdb retains in-frame clones only, with some absent. Among approximately 50,000 clones, about 85% were seen once, and the ten largest hold 0.76%. Sample: CD4+ or CD8+ T cells sorted from blood, taken in a trial of the OX40 agonist ivuxolimab. These receptors came from an adult with an advanced solid tumor such as melanoma, head and neck, liver or kidney cancer.

The CDR3: CASSPQGDGELFF. The CDR3 DNA reads TGTGCCAGCTCACCCCAGGGAGACGGGGAGCTGTTTTTT. This chain joins TRBV18 and TRBJ2-2; D tentatively fits TRBD1 or TRBD2 (5 bases each). The V gene lost 3 bases and the J gene lost 7 bases, with 9 bases spanning the gap. CDR3 length: 13 residues. Germline V gene data show CDR1 as KGHSH and CDR2 as LQKENI.

This chain joins TRBV2 and TRBJ1-2; D uncertain. The CDR3 is 15 amino acids. Germline CDR1 reads SNHLY; CDR2 reads FYNNEI. V shed 6 bases and J shed 1 base, with 15 bases lying between them. CDR3 nucleotide sequence: TGTGCCAGCAGGGTCCCCACTCTTGATAACTATGGCTACACCTTC. Protein: CASRVPTLDNYGYTF.

The genes are TRBV29-1 and TRBJ1-2, with no clear D. Trimming stripped 2 bases from V and 0 bases from J, with 10 bases between. This CDR3 comprises 14 residues. Germline V CDR1 and CDR2: SQVTM, ANQGSEA. The CDR3: CSVELGFANYGYTF. DNA for the CDR3: TGCAGCGTTGAACTAGGCTTCGCTAACTATGGCTACACCTTC.

The chain uses TRBV2 and TRBJ2-1, with 14 positions matching TRBD2. CDR1 SNHLY and CDR2 FYNNEI come from the germline V gene. This CDR3 spans 14 amino acids. The ends lost 8 bases at V and 7 bases at J; junction bases unmatched: 4. This CDR3 is CASGGLAGANEQFF. CDR3 sequence (DNA): TGTGCCAGCGGGGGACTAGCGGGAGCAAATGAGCAGTTCTTC. The variable domain in full, completed from reference TRBV2 and TRBJ2-1, reads EPEVTQTPSHQVTQMGQEVILRCVPISNHLYFYWYRQILGQKVEFLVSFYNNEISEKSEIFDDQFSVERPDGSNFTLKIRSTKLEDSAMYFCASGGLAGANEQFFGPGTRLTVL.

The CDR3 DNA reads TGTGCCAGCAGCTACATCCCGGGGAGGGGCACGTATGGTGGCTACACCTTC. As protein: CASSYIPGRGTYGGYTF. The chain employs TRBV11-2 and TRBJ1-2; tentative D call: TRBD1 (5 bases). The germline V and J ends were trimmed by 4 bases and 7 bases, with 25 bases remaining between them. This CDR3 is built from 17 residues. The germline V gene encodes CDR1 SGHAT and CDR2 FQNNGV.

V is TRBV9 and J is TRBJ2-2, with D maybe TRBD1 (5 bases). V lost 3 bases to trimming and J lost 2 bases, with 14 bases between them. The CDR3 length is 16 residues. From germline, CDR1 is SGDLS and CDR2 YYNGEE. CDR3 region: CASSGRWGLNTGELFF. The CDR3 nucleotides are TGTGCCAGCAGCGGTCGTTGGGGCCTCAACACCGGGGAGCTGTTTTTT.

The table lists this clone with a few counts. The chain employs TRBV2 and TRBJ2-6; possibly TRBD2 for D (5 bases). In germline, CDR1 is SNHLY, CDR2 FYNNEI. V lost 5 bases and J 2 bases, leaving 7 bases between the germline ends. This CDR3 has 14 residues. CDR3 amino acids: CASSPEAGANVLTF. As DNA, the CDR3 is TGTGCCAGCAGTCCGGAGGCTGGGGCCAACGTCCTGACTTTC.

The chain couples TRBV5-5 to TRBJ2-7; possible D gene TRBD1, 5 bases. Trimming removed 4 bases from V and 1 base from J, with 9 bases in between. Looked up from germline, CDR1 is SGHKS and CDR2 is YYEKEE (reference sequence). The CDR3 totals 13 residues. This CDR3 is CASSPRQSYEQYF. The CDR3 DNA reads TGTGCCAGCAGCCCGAGACAGTCCTACGAGCAGTACTTC.

The chain joins TRBV5-1 to TRBJ2-3, with D possibly TRBD1 on 5 matching bases. CDR1 SGHRS and CDR2 YFSETQ come from the germline V gene. Trimming stripped 6 bases from V and 3 bases from J, with 11 bases between. The CDR3 sequence is 13 residues long. The CDR3 reads CASMDTGTDTQYF. The CDR3 region has the DNA TGCGCCAGCATGGACACTGGAACAGATACGCAGTATTTT.

This chain joins TRBV7-6 and TRBJ2-1; TRBD1 or TRBD2 may be the D gene (6 bases each). V was cut by 2 bases and J by 6 bases, with 17 bases left in between. The CDR3 runs to 16 residues. Germline CDR1 SGHVS, CDR2 FNYEAQ. The CDR3 DNA sequence: TGTGCCAGCAGCTTAATAGGCGGGACAACCCCCAATGAGCAGTTCTTC. Translation: CASSLIGGTTPNEQFF.

This chain uses TRBV7-9 with TRBJ1-1; a weak D match, TRBD1 (5 bases). The CDR3 contains 15 residues. Trimming stripped 2 bases from V and 3 bases from J, with 13 bases between. Per the germline V gene, CDR1 is SEHNR and CDR2 is FQNEAQ (reference sequence). The CDR3 is CASSLSGGGDTEAFF. The CDR3 nucleotides are TGTGCCAGCAGCTTAAGCGGGGGAGGGGACACTGAAGCTTTCTTT.

The chain links TRBV19 to TRBJ1-5; 7 bases align to TRBD1. Germline CDR1 reads LNHDA; CDR2 reads SQIVND (reference sequence). The trim removed 7 bases at V and 1 base at J, leaving 7 bases unmatched. The CDR3 contains 15 residues. The CDR3 region has the DNA TGTGCCAGTACCACAACAGGGGCCAGCAATCAGCCCCAGCATTTT. Protein sequence: CASTTTGASNQPQHF.

The chain recombines TRBV18 with TRBJ2-5; TRBD2 is a possible D gene (6 bases). Trimming removed 3 bases from V and 4 bases from J, with 9 bases in between. Germline CDR1 and CDR2: KGHSH and LQKENI. The CDR3 extends over 13 amino acids. CDR3 nucleotide sequence: TGTGCCAGCTCACCCTCGGGGGTAGAGACCCAGTACTTC. This gives the protein CASSPSGVETQYF.

The J gene is TRBJ2-2, the V gene TRBV19; D remains unclear. The germline V and J ends were trimmed by 5 bases and 4 bases, with 14 bases remaining between them. From germline, CDR1 is LNHDA and CDR2 SQIVND (reference sequence). The CDR3 totals 15 residues. The CDR3: CASSRAALGTGELFF. In nucleotides, the CDR3 is TGTGCCAGTAGTCGTGCAGCTTTGGGCACCGGGGAGCTGTTTTTT.

This chain uses TRBV28 with TRBJ2-1, with 11 bases aligning to TRBD2. This CDR3 comprises 16 residues. Germline CDR1 MDHEN, CDR2 SYDVKM. Germline trimming cut 4 bases from V and 4 bases from J; bases unmatched to any gene: 6. CDR3 sequence reads: CASSSPTSGSYNEQFF. The CDR3 coding sequence is TGTGCCAGCAGTTCCCCAACTAGCGGGAGTTACAATGAGCAGTTCTTC.

V usage is TRBV7-6 and J usage is TRBJ2-5; unclear D gene. V shed 1 base and J shed 5 bases, with 8 bases lying between them. The CDR3 contains 13 residues. Germline CDR1 SGHVS, CDR2 FNYEAQ. The CDR3 protein is CASSLDLGETQYF. DNA of the CDR3: TGTGCCAGCAGCTTAGACCTGGGGGAGACCCAGTACTTC. The full variable domain, rest sourced from reference TRBV7-6 and TRBJ2-5, is GAGVSQSPRYKVTKRGQDVALRCDPISGHVSLYWYRQALGQGPEFLTYFNYEAQQDKSGLPNDRFSAERPEGSISTLTIQRTEQRDSAMYRCASSLDLGETQYFGPGTRLLVL.

Turning to this clone: This sample includes further DNA sequences coding for the same CDR3. The chain links TRBV2 to TRBJ1-5; 12 bases agree with TRBD1. The V gene's germline CDR1 is SNHLY and CDR2 FYNNEI. After removal of 6 bases from V and 7 bases from J, the junction contained 4 bases not matched to a gene. The CDR3 runs 14 residues. CDR3 in DNA: TGTGCCAGCAGCGGGACAGGGGGCAGGCAGCCCCAGCATTTT. This gives the protein CASSGTGGRQPQHF.

The gene calls are TRBV7-2 and TRBJ2-2, with D possibly matching TRBD2 (5 bases). V gave up 5 bases and J gave up 5 bases, with 12 bases separating them. This CDR3 contains 14 residues. Germline values: CDR1 SGHTA, CDR2 FQGNSA. The CDR3 spells CASSRTSGTGELFF. DNA of the CDR3: TGTGCCAGCAGCCGAACAAGCGGTACCGGGGAGCTGTTTTTT. The entire variable domain, with the rest obtained from reference TRBV7-2 and TRBJ2-2, is as follows: GAGVSQSPSNKVTEKGKDVELRCDPISGHTALYWYRQSLGQGLEFLIYFQGNSAPDKSGLPSDRFSAERTGGSVSTLTIQRTQQEDSAVYLCASSRTSGTGELFFGEGSRLTVL.

V gene TRBV6-5 combines with J gene TRBJ1-5; TRBD1 agrees at 9 bases. CDR3 length: 14 residues. Looked up from germline, CDR1 is MNHEY and CDR2 is SVGAGI. With V trimmed by 7 bases and J by 6 bases, 7 bases remained unmatched. The CDR3 nucleotides are TGTGCCAGCAAAAGGGACAGGGTTTCTCAGCCCCAGCATTTT. The encoded protein is CASKRDRVSQPQHF.

CDR3 nucleotides: TGTGCCACCAGCAGGGGCAACAGGGCCTACGAGCAGTACTTC. It codes for CATSRGNRAYEQYF. The chain joins TRBV15 to TRBJ2-7; TRBD1 might be the D (6 bases). Trimming removed 3 bases at V and 2 bases at J, with 11 bases between. This CDR3 region has 14 residues. Germline lookup yields CDR1 LNHNV and CDR2 YYDKDF (reference sequence).

This rearrangement joins TRBV7-9 to TRBJ1-1, with D unresolved. The V and J ends lost 1 base and 3 bases respectively, with 6 bases between them. CDR3 length equals 13 residues. Per germline, CDR1 SEHNR and CDR2 FQNEAQ (reference sequence). The CDR3 reads CASSLEVDTEAFF. The DNA for the CDR3 is TGTGCCAGCAGCTTAGAGGTGGACACTGAAGCTTTCTTT. Full variable domain (remainder filled in from reference TRBV7-9 and TRBJ1-1): DTGVSQNPRHKITKRGQNVTFRCDPISEHNRLYWYRQTLGQGPEFLTYFQNEAQLEKSRLLSDRFSAERPKGSFSTLEIQRTEQGDSAMYLCASSLEVDTEAFFGQGTRLTVV.

The genes are TRBV19 and TRBJ1-3; no clear D gene. The germline V gene encodes CDR1 LNHDA and CDR2 SQIVND (reference sequence). The CDR3 is 15 residues long. Trimming shortened V by 3 bases and J by 0 bases, and 9 bases separated the two germline ends. CDR3: CASSIDTTSGNTIYF. The CDR3 DNA reads as TGTGCCAGTAGTATTGATACCACCTCTGGAAACACCATATATTTT.

The chain recombines TRBV27 with TRBJ2-7, with 13 bases fitting TRBD2. Germline trimming cut 7 bases from V and 1 base from J; bases unmatched to any gene: 4. This CDR3 contains 15 residues. CDR1 and CDR2 from the germline V gene are MNHEY and SMNVEV (reference sequence). Written as DNA, the CDR3 is TGTGCCAGCAACCGACTAGCGGGAGGTTCCTACGAGCAGTACTTC. Protein: CASNRLAGGSYEQYF.

The chain has TRBV2 and TRBJ2-7, with D uncertain. CDR3 length: 12 residues. The V end lost 5 bases, the J end lost 0 bases, and 5 bases lay between the germline ends. Germline V gives CDR1 SNHLY, CDR2 FYNNEI. CDR3 nucleotide sequence: TGTGCCAGCAGTAGAAGCTCCTACGAGCAGTACTTC. As protein: CASSRSSYEQYF.